The 18 T cell receptor beta chains below all came from one sample that was sequenced in a study of T cell changes during pregnancy in multiple sclerosis. Clones were read by immunoSEQ multiplex PCR, and TCRdb kept only the in-frame ones, dropping some. The sample contains some 80,000 clones, about 94% of which appear only once. The source material was peripheral blood, sampled in the third trimester of pregnancy. All receptors derive from a female donor with multiple sclerosis, enrolled in a pregnancy study.

This clone appeared once. The chain carries TRBV5-1 and TRBJ2-1; TRBD2 matches at 12 bases. Germline CDR1 and CDR2: SGHRS and YFSETQ. This CDR3 region has 15 residues. Trimming at V came to 0 bases and at J to 5 bases, leaving 0 bases not matched to a gene. The DNA for the CDR3 is TGCGCCAGCAGCTTGGGACTAGCGGGGGACAATGAGCAGTTCTTC. Translated: CASSLGLAGDNEQFF.

The chain combines TRBV6-4 with TRBJ2-3; perhaps TRBD1 as D (5 bases). V was trimmed by 10 bases and J by 3 bases, leaving 20 bases between them. Germline CDR1 is MRHNA and CDR2 is SNTAGT. This CDR3 has 15 amino acids. CDR3 sequence reads: CAINLRGAETDTQYF. In DNA, the CDR3 is TGTGCCATCAATTTAAGGGGCGCAGAGACAGATACGCAGTATTTT.

The J gene is TRBJ1-2, the V gene TRBV6-1; 8 bases match TRBD1. This CDR3 comprises 18 residues. V gave up 0 bases and J gave up 7 bases; unmatched junction bases: 16. Germline-derived CDR1 and CDR2 are MNHNS and SASEGT. The CDR3 nucleotides read TGTGCCAGCAGTGAAGCGCCCTACGGACAGGGCGACTTTAGTGGCTACACCTTC. Translated: CASSEAPYGQGDFSGYTF.

This sequence joins TRBV5-1 and TRBJ1-1; D gene unclear. CDR1 is SGHRS, CDR2 YFSETQ, per germline. Trimming removed 0 bases from V and 8 bases from J, with 11 bases in between. The CDR3 length is 13 residues. The CDR3 spells CASSLVGRGEAFF. As DNA, the CDR3 is TGCGCCAGCAGCTTGGTCGGTCGGGGAGAAGCTTTCTTT.

The V and J genes are TRBV9 and TRBJ2-2; 9 nucleotides line up with TRBD2. The germline V gene has CDR1 SGDLS and CDR2 YYNGEE. The CDR3 is 17 amino acids. Trimming cost V 3 bases and J 5 bases; bases outside gene matches: 11. The CDR3 spells CASSGLGGGARTGELFF. DNA for the CDR3: TGTGCCAGCAGCGGGCTTGGCGGGGGGGCGAGGACCGGGGAGCTGTTTTTT. The complete variable domain, with remaining parts taken from reference TRBV9 and TRBJ2-2, reads DSGVTQTPKHLITATGQRVTLRCSPRSGDLSVYWYQQSLDQGLQFLIQYYNGEERAKGNILERFSAQQFPDLHSELNLSSLELGDSALYFCASSGLGGGARTGELFFGEGSRLTVL.

The V call is TRBV11-2, the J call TRBJ1-4, with D tentatively TRBD1 (5 bases). Per the germline V gene, CDR1 is SGHAT and CDR2 is FQNNGV. There are 15 residues in the CDR3. The ends were cut back, 0 bases at V and 4 bases at J, with 9 bases in the middle. The DNA for the CDR3 is TGTGCCAGCAGCTTAGAGCAGGGTTATAATGAAAAACTGTTTTTT. Translating it yields CASSLEQGYNEKLFF.

This chain connects TRBV19 to TRBJ2-5; the D gene is possibly TRBD2 (5 bases). Trimming took off 3 bases at V and 1 base at J, with 12 bases between the two ends. This CDR3 region has 15 residues. CDR1 and CDR2 (germline): LNHDA, SQIVND (reference sequence). Written as DNA, the CDR3 is TGTGCCAGTAGTATGGGCGGAGGACCCCAAGAGACCCAGTACTTC. It codes for CASSMGGGPQETQYF.

This sequence joins TRBV7-9 and TRBJ1-1, with 7 bases matching TRBD1. Germline V CDR1 and CDR2: SEHNR, FQNEAQ (reference sequence). Trimming took 5 bases from V and 8 from J; bases not matched to a gene: 17. The CDR3 runs 16 residues. The CDR3 reads CASSRGTGVPSGEAFF. The CDR3, as DNA: TGTGCCAGCAGCAGAGGCACAGGGGTCCCGAGTGGCGAAGCTTTCTTT.

The chain couples TRBV7-9 to TRBJ2-7; D remains ambiguous. The CDR3 covers 12 residues. Between the trimmed V and J ends, which lost 1 base and 6 bases, there was a span of 7 bases. The germline CDR1 and CDR2 sequences are SEHNR and FQNEAQ (reference sequence). CDR3 sequence: CASSLESLEQYF. DNA for the CDR3: TGTGCCAGCAGCTTAGAGAGTCTCGAGCAGTACTTC.

The V gene is TRBV7-2, the J gene TRBJ2-2; possibly TRBD1 for D (5 bases). The CDR3 totals 16 residues. Germline CDR1 is SGHTA and CDR2 is FQGNSA. V lost 2 bases and J lost 6, with 16 bases in between. The CDR3 sequence is CASSLSTVTLPGELFF. The DNA of the CDR3 is TGTGCCAGCAGCTTATCGACAGTCACTCTGCCCGGGGAGCTGTTTTTT. Variable domain in full (rest from reference TRBV7-2 and TRBJ2-2): GAGVSQSPSNKVTEKGKDVELRCDPISGHTALYWYRQSLGQGLEFLIYFQGNSAPDKSGLPSDRFSAERTGGSVSTLTIQRTQQEDSAVYLCASSLSTVTLPGELFFGEGSRLTVL.

This sequence joins TRBV6-5 and TRBJ1-3; D is uncertain. This CDR3 comprises 13 residues. V gave up 4 bases and J gave up 9 bases, with 13 bases separating them. CDR1 and CDR2 (germline): MNHEY, SVGAGI. CDR3 in amino acids: CASSSLLGLTIYF. CDR3 nucleotide sequence: TGTGCCAGCAGTTCACTCCTAGGACTCACCATATATTTT.

The chain joins TRBV4-1 to TRBJ2-7; 11 positions agree with TRBD2. Germline CDR1 reads MGHRA; CDR2 reads YSYEKL. Trimming removed 3 bases from V and 3 bases from J; junction bases left unmatched: 4. CDR3 size: 15 residues. CDR3 protein: CASSHLLAGGYEQYF. CDR3 bases: TGCGCCAGCAGCCACCTCCTAGCGGGGGGCTACGAGCAGTACTTC.

This clone turned up a few times. V and J are TRBV6-6 and TRBJ1-2; 7 bases line up with TRBD1. The CDR3 runs 12 residues. The J segment lost 2 bases and the V segment lost 8 bases, leaving 2 bases of the junction unmatched. CDR1 is MNHNY, CDR2 SVGAGI, per germline (reference sequence). CDR3 nucleotide sequence: TGTGCCAGCGAGACAGGGAACTATGGCTACACCTTC. Translated: CASETGNYGYTF.

The genes are TRBV11-2 and TRBJ2-3; D gene ambiguous. V lost 0 bases and J 1 base, leaving 5 bases between the germline ends. Germline V gives CDR1 SGHAT, CDR2 FQNNGV. The CDR3 is 14 amino acids. As DNA, the CDR3 is TGTGCCAGCAGCTTAGATCTTGGCACAGATACGCAGTATTTT. Protein sequence: CASSLDLGTDTQYF. Combining the CDR3 with reference TRBV11-2 and TRBJ2-3 gives the whole variable domain EAGVAQSPRYKIIEKRQSVAFWCNPISGHATLYWYQQILGQGPKLLIQFQNNGVVDDSQLPKDRFSAERLKGVDSTLKIQPAKLEDSAVYLCASSLDLGTDTQYFGPGTRLTVL.

The rearrangement uses TRBV19 and TRBJ2-3, with 8 nucleotides matching TRBD2. Looked up from germline, CDR1 is LNHDA and CDR2 is SQIVND (reference sequence). The CDR3 contains 14 residues. J was trimmed by 2 bases and V by 10 bases; bases with no gene match: 8. CDR3 residues: CATGAGGYTDTQYF. The DNA of the CDR3 is TGTGCCACAGGGGCGGGGGGCTACACAGATACGCAGTATTTT.

V and J are TRBV27 and TRBJ2-7; possibly TRBD1 for D (6 bases). V lost 5 bases and J 2 bases, leaving 16 bases between the germline ends. The germline CDR1 and CDR2 sequences are MNHEY and SMNVEV (reference sequence). The CDR3 totals 15 residues. The CDR3 DNA reads as TGTGCCAGCAGTGACGGGACACTCTCTCCCTACGAGCAGTACTTC. Translation gives CASSDGTLSPYEQYF.

V usage is TRBV7-9 and J usage is TRBJ1-2; weak D call: TRBD1 (6 bases). The germline V and J ends were trimmed by 5 bases and 2 bases, with 12 bases remaining between them. CDR1 and CDR2 from the germline V gene are SEHNR and FQNEAQ (reference sequence). The CDR3 is 14 residues long. Here the CDR3 DNA reads TGTGCCAGCAGCGCTCAGGGGTGGAACTATGGCTACACCTTC. Amino acids: CASSAQGWNYGYTF.

This chain uses TRBV4-1 with TRBJ1-1; unclear D gene. This CDR3 has 18 amino acids. CDR1 and CDR2 (germline): MGHRA, YSYEKL. Trimming took 0 bases from V and 4 from J, leaving 21 bases between them. The CDR3 protein is CASSQEIGTGNMGTEAFF. CDR3 DNA sequence: TGCGCCAGCAGCCAAGAAATTGGAACGGGGAATATGGGCACTGAAGCTTTCTTT.